The rows below give T cell receptor beta chains drawn from one sample of a study of neurological immune-mediated disorders. Via MiXCR, TCRdb re-called the 5' RACE reads, giving one row per CDR3 protein. The table records about 74,000 distinct CDR3 sequences, roughly 5.5% of them present only once. The source material was PBMCs. These receptor sequences come from a man aged 18 to 30 with multiple sclerosis. The CDR3 runs from the conserved cysteine through the conserved F or W. The D gene is left open where the match is weak. Not all rows give a size; the values are once, few, many and, for expanded clones, a class.

V	D	J	size	DNA	CDR3
TRBV10-1	-	TRBJ1-1	few	TGCGCCAGCAGAAGAAAAGGGGGCACTGAAGCTTTCTTT	CASRRKGGTEAFF
TRBV20-1	-	TRBJ1-4	many	TGCAGTGCTAGGGATCCTGGGGAAAAACTGTTTTTT	CSARDPGEKLFF
TRBV5-8	-	TRBJ1-2	many	TGTGCCAGCAGCTTGGGGGGCTCTGATGGCTACACCTTC	CASSLGGSDGYTF
TRBV4-3	TRBD2	TRBJ2-2	-	TGCGCCAGCAGCCCTAGCGGGAGAGGTGCCGGGGAGCTGTTTTTT	CASSPSGRGAGELFF
TRBV5-1	-	TRBJ1-1	many	TGCGCCAGCAGGTTTGATGATAACACTGAAGCTTTCTTT	CASRFDDNTEAFF
TRBV7-9	TRBD1	TRBJ2-5	many	TGTGCCAGCAGCTTGGGCGGGACAGGGGACCGGGAGACCCAGTACTTC	CASSLGGTGDRETQYF
TRBV18	-	TRBJ1-1	-	TGTGCCAGCTCACCAGGGGGAACAAAGGGCACTGAAGCTTTCTTT	CASSPGGTKGTEAFF
TRBV7-7	TRBD2	TRBJ2-5	few	TGTGCCAGCAGCTGGGGACTAGCAGAAGAGACCCAGTACTTC	CASSWGLAEETQYF
TRBV5-1	TRBD1	TRBJ2-1	many	TGCGCCAGCAGCCCACGGACAGGGTACCTAGTAGTGGAAAACAATGAGCAGTTCTTC	CASSPRTGYLVVENNEQFF
TRBV5-5	-	TRBJ2-7	many	TGTGCCAGCGACTTGAGGGGCGAGGGTTTCTACGAGCAGTACTTC	CASDLRGEGFYEQYF
TRBV20-1	TRBD1	TRBJ2-7	many	TGCAGTGCTAGAGACAGGGGGTTCACCTACGAGCAGTACTTC	CSARDRGFTYEQYF
TRBV20-1	-	TRBJ1-3	many	TGCAGTGCTAGAGTCGGCAGCTCTGGAAACACCATATATTTT	CSARVGSSGNTIYF
TRBV12-3/TRBV12-4	TRBD2	TRBJ2-1	medium-sized	TGTGCCAGCAGCGTAACAGCGGGAGAGAATGAGCAGTTCTTC	CASSVTAGENEQFF
TRBV7-6	-	TRBJ2-5	many	TGTGCCAGCAGCTTAACTAGGGGTCAAGAGACCCAGTACTTC	CASSLTRGQETQYF
TRBV28	-	TRBJ1-1	many	TGTGCCAGCAACCCAGGATACATGAACACTGAAGCTTTCTTT	CASNPGYMNTEAFF
TRBV9	-	TRBJ2-3	many	TGTGCCAGCAGCGTAGCCTTCACAGATACGCAGTATTTT	CASSVAFTDTQYF
TRBV5-8	-	TRBJ2-3	many	TGTGCCAGCAGCTCAGGCCTGGGGGCGCAGTATTTT	CASSSGLGAQYF
TRBV5-1	TRBD1	TRBJ1-5	many	TGCGCCAGCAGCCCAACCGGACAGGGGGGCCAGCCCCAGCATTTT	CASSPTGQGGQPQHF
TRBV7-2	TRBD2	TRBJ2-5	many	TGTGCCAGCAGCCCAGCGCGACTACGGACTAGCGGGGAGACCCAGTACTTC	CASSPARLRTSGETQYF
TRBV29-1	-	TRBJ2-7	many	TGCAGCGTTGGTACAGGGAACGAGCAGTACTTC	CSVGTGNEQYF
TRBV20-1	TRBD2	TRBJ2-3	many	TGCAGTGCCATTAGACTAGCGGGAGCCTTCGATTTCCTTTCTGTCGATACGCAGTATTTT	CSAIRLAGAFDFLSVDTQYF
TRBV4-3	-	TRBJ2-7	many	TGCGCCAGCAGCCAAGATCTAGGCCAAACCTACGAGCAGTACTTC	CASSQDLGQTYEQYF
TRBV12-3/TRBV12-4	-	TRBJ1-5	many	TGTGCCAGCAGCCTACTGAATCAGCCCCAGCATTTT	CASSLLNQPQHF
TRBV9	TRBD1	TRBJ2-3	many	TGTGCCAGCGCCGTAGGGGGCTCTTCGGTCACAGATACGCAGTATTTT	CASAVGGSSVTDTQYF
TRBV20-1	TRBD2	TRBJ2-1	many	TGCAGTGCTAGTCTAGCGGGCTACAATGAGCAGTTCTTC	CSASLAGYNEQFF
TRBV12-3/TRBV12-4	TRBD2	TRBJ2-3	many	TGTGCCAGCAGCCTCCCTAGCGGGGTGACCACAGATACGCAGTATTTT	CASSLPSGVTTDTQYF
TRBV7-2	TRBD2	TRBJ2-1	many	TGTGCCAGCAGCTTACTAGCGGGGCTTTACAATGAGCAGTTCTTC	CASSLLAGLYNEQFF
TRBV5-1	-	TRBJ1-1	few	TGCGCCAGCAGCTTACAGGGTCTAGGGACTGAAGCTTTCTTT	CASSLQGLGTEAFF
TRBV20-1	-	TRBJ1-1	many	TGCAGTGCTTATGAGTCGGGGTACGAGGGGACTGAAGCTTTCTTT	CSAYESGYEGTEAFF
TRBV20-1	-	TRBJ2-3	many	TGCAGTGCTCGTCGACAGGCAGCAGGCACAGATACGCAGTATTTT	CSARRQAAGTDTQYF